The 7 T cell receptor beta chains in this list originate from one sample, sequenced in a study of cytomegalovirus exposure and HLA in healthy donors. Clones were sequenced by immunoSEQ multiplex PCR, and TCRdb holds only the in-frame ones, with some missing. The sample consists of roughly 150,000 clones, about 94% of them appearing once. Sequenced material: PBMCs. The receptors were gathered from a man between 18 and 35 years old in good health and CMV-seropositive.

This clone was found once. The rearrangement links TRBV30 to TRBJ1-4, with 9 bases identical to TRBD1. Losses at the gene ends were 4 bases for V and 4 bases for J; bases not matched to a gene: 4. Germline V CDR1 and CDR2: GTSNPN, SVGIG (reference sequence). The CDR3 has 14 residues. The CDR3 DNA reads as TGTGCCTGGAATCCGGGACAGGGTAATGAAAAACTGTTTTTT. Protein sequence: CAWNPGQGNEKLFF.

V gene TRBV5-6 combines with J gene TRBJ2-1; D is possibly TRBD2 (6 bases). Trimming took 2 bases from V and 4 from J, leaving 10 bases between them. CDR3 size: 14 residues. From germline, CDR1 is SGHDT and CDR2 YYEEEE. CDR3 nucleotide sequence: TGTGCCAGCAGCTTACGGGGGAGGTACAATGAGCAGTTCTTC. It is translated as CASSLRGRYNEQFF.

The chain uses TRBV5-4 and TRBJ2-3; 7 nucleotides agree with TRBD1. The CDR3 runs 14 residues. The germline gives CDR1 SGHNT, CDR2 YYREEE (reference sequence). V was clipped by 4 bases and J by 4 bases; unmatched bases: 6. In DNA form, the CDR3 reads TGTGCCAGCAGCCCCGACAGGGTGGCAGATACGCAGTATTTT. Amino acid sequence: CASSPDRVADTQYF.

The rearrangement uses TRBV5-1 and TRBJ2-6, with D possibly being TRBD1 (6 bases). CDR3 length: 17 residues. The germline CDR1 and CDR2 sequences are SGHRS and YFSETQ. V was shortened by 4 bases and J by 2 bases, with 16 bases between the two germline ends. The CDR3 reads CASSPYLQGTGANVLTF. The CDR3 region has the DNA TGCGCCAGCAGCCCATATTTACAGGGTACTGGGGCCAACGTCCTGACTTTC.

The CDR3 loop reads CASSLGTSGRSYEQYF. The CDR3 nucleotides read TGTGCCAGCAGCTTGGGGACTAGCGGGAGGTCCTACGAGCAGTACTTC. V and J are TRBV5-4 and TRBJ2-7, with 14 bases identical to TRBD2. This CDR3 is built from 16 residues. The V segment lost 0 bases and the J segment 1 base; nucleotides outside the gene matches: 0. Germline CDR1 SGHNT, CDR2 YYREEE (reference sequence).

V gene TRBV19 combines with J gene TRBJ2-7; weak D call: TRBD1 (5 bases). CDR1 and CDR2 (germline): LNHDA, SQIVND (reference sequence). The CDR3 is 13 residues long. Trimming stripped 1 base from V and 1 base from J, with 5 bases between. The CDR3 region is CASSIGTSYEQYF. CDR3 bases: TGTGCCAGTAGTATAGGGACATCCTACGAGCAGTACTTC.

In its sample, this clone was seen a few times. The CDR3 here is CASSEGATLTHNEKLFF. CDR3 nucleotides: TGTGCCAGCAGTGAAGGGGCCACCCTAACTCATAATGAAAAACTGTTTTTT. The rearrangement joins TRBV6-1 to TRBJ1-4; D is ambiguous. With 1 base removed from V and 4 bases from J, the gap between germline ends came to 16 bases. The CDR3 is made up of 17 amino acids. Germline lookup yields CDR1 MNHNS and CDR2 SASEGT.